This TCR beta chain was found in a study of cytomegalovirus exposure and HLA in healthy donors. General observations from the study: Previous analysis showed most TCR beta V segments were productive about 87% or about 30% of the time. Only CMV serostatus was available as immune exposure information. The authors excluded some V segments, including TRBV6-2 and TRBV6-3, as indistinguishable.

The V segment lost 10 bases and the J segment 0 bases; nucleotides outside the gene matches: 3. The CDR3 runs 13 residues. The V gene's germline CDR1 is SGHAT and CDR2 FQNNGV. The study ran its PCR with 60 Vbeta and 13 Jbeta primers. This table comes from immunoSEQ multiplex PCR, and its TCRdb copy is limited to in-frame clones, with some not included. This sample yields about 160,000 clones, of which about 75% are seen a single time; about 2.1% belongs to the top ten. This clone has only a few counts. Its antigen is not known. The genes are TRBV11-2 and TRBJ2-1; TRBD1 agrees at 7 bases. Material: PBMCs. This clonotype was sampled from a female donor in good health and CMV-seronegative. DNA for the CDR3: TGTGCCACCCGACAGGGCTCCTACAATGAGCAGTTCTTC. It encodes CATRQGSYNEQFF. The whole variable domain, remainder taken from reference TRBV11-2 and TRBJ2-1, is EAGVAQSPRYKIIEKRQSVAFWCNPISGHATLYWYQQILGQGPKLLIQFQNNGVVDDSQLPKDRFSAERLKGVDSTLKIQPAKLEDSAVYLCATRQGSYNEQFFGPGTRLTVL.